These T cell receptor beta chains were read from a single sample in a study of early T cells in non-severe SARS-CoV-2 infection. TCRdb called the 5' RACE reads again in MiXCR, with one record for every CDR3 protein. The repertoire holds approximately 69,000 distinct CDR3 sequences, with about 11% as singletons. The sample comprised whole blood. The origin of the receptors is an adult who was a healthcare worker with PCR-confirmed SARS-CoV-2 infection or an uninfected control (not recorded which). The CDR3 runs from the conserved cysteine through the conserved F or W. The D gene is left open where the match is weak. The size field is filled for only some rows; it gives once, few, many or a size class.

CDR3 protein: CSARAIGRQLAKNIQYF; CDR3 DNA: TGCAGTGCTAGAGCTATAGGGCGCCAGCTAGCCAAAAACATTCAGTACTTC; clone size: many; J gene: TRBJ2-4; D gene: .; V gene: TRBV20-1
CDR3 protein: CASSEWGGLAVIWEQFF; CDR3 DNA: TGTGCCAGCAGCGAGTGGGGGGGACTAGCGGTGATTTGGGAGCAGTTCTTC; clone size: .; J gene: TRBJ2-1; D gene: TRBD2; V gene: TRBV7-8
CDR3 protein: CSVALRLAGVWETQYF; CDR3 DNA: TGCAGCGTTGCTCTCCGACTAGCGGGAGTATGGGAGACCCAGTACTTC; clone size: few; J gene: TRBJ2-5; D gene: TRBD2; V gene: TRBV29-1
CDR3 protein: CASSYSQVTGELFF; CDR3 DNA: TGTGCCAGCAGTTACTCACAGGTTACCGGGGAGCTGTTTTTT; clone size: .; J gene: TRBJ2-2; D gene: .; V gene: TRBV6-6
CDR3 protein: CAWSGVSKETQYF; CDR3 DNA: TGTGCCTGGAGTGGGGTATCAAAAGAGACCCAGTACTTC; clone size: few; J gene: TRBJ2-5; D gene: .; V gene: TRBV30
CDR3 protein: CASSVQVTGGSWKTQYF; CDR3 DNA: TGTGCCAGCAGTGTGCAAGTGACAGGGGGTTCCTGGAAGACCCAGTACTTC; clone size: few; J gene: TRBJ2-5; D gene: TRBD1; V gene: TRBV6-4
CDR3 protein: CATLAGEADTQYF; CDR3 DNA: TGTGCCACCCTAGCGGGAGAAGCAGATACGCAGTATTTT; clone size: many; J gene: TRBJ2-3; D gene: TRBD2; V gene: TRBV10-3
CDR3 protein: CSARLAGGPDTQYF; CDR3 DNA: TGCAGTGCCCGCCTAGCGGGGGGGCCGGATACGCAGTATTTT; clone size: few; J gene: TRBJ2-3; D gene: TRBD2; V gene: TRBV20-1
CDR3 protein: CASSSGTSGLTDTQYF; CDR3 DNA: TGTGCCAGCAGCTCAGGGACTAGCGGGCTCACAGATACGCAGTATTTT; clone size: many; J gene: TRBJ2-3; D gene: TRBD2; V gene: TRBV11-2
CDR3 protein: CASSYSPRGQGYEQYF; CDR3 DNA: TGTGCCAGCAGTTACTCACCTCGGGGACAGGGGTACGAGCAGTACTTC; clone size: .; J gene: TRBJ2-7; D gene: TRBD1; V gene: TRBV6-2/TRBV6-3
CDR3 protein: CASSPTTGGYGYTF; CDR3 DNA: TGTGCCAGCAGTCCGACAACGGGGGGCTATGGCTACACCTTC; clone size: .; J gene: TRBJ1-2; D gene: .; V gene: TRBV2
CDR3 protein: CASSQGASTDTQYF; CDR3 DNA: TGTGCCAGCAGTCAAGGGGCTAGCACAGATACGCAGTATTTT; clone size: many; J gene: TRBJ2-3; D gene: .; V gene: TRBV7-2
CDR3 protein: CASSLRLAEGETQYF; CDR3 DNA: TGTGCCAGCAGCTTACGACTAGCGGAGGGGGAGACCCAGTACTTC; clone size: .; J gene: TRBJ2-5; D gene: TRBD2; V gene: TRBV5-4
CDR3 protein: CSARQGTTGELFF; CDR3 DNA: TGCAGTGCCAGACAGGGGACCACCGGGGAGCTGTTTTTT; clone size: few; J gene: TRBJ2-2; D gene: TRBD1; V gene: TRBV20-1
CDR3 protein: CASSYSWTGSNQPQHF; CDR3 DNA: TGTGCCAGCAGTTACTCGTGGACAGGGAGCAATCAGCCCCAGCATTTT; clone size: many; J gene: TRBJ1-5; D gene: TRBD1; V gene: TRBV6-2/TRBV6-3
CDR3 protein: CASSQSVPGSQYF; CDR3 DNA: TGTGCCAGCAGCCAAAGCGTTCCTGGCTCGCAGTATTTT; clone size: .; J gene: TRBJ2-3; D gene: .; V gene: TRBV3-1
CDR3 protein: CASSLQGTGTEAFF; CDR3 DNA: TGTGCCAGCAGCTTACAGGGGACAGGCACTGAAGCTTTCTTT; clone size: few; J gene: TRBJ1-1; D gene: TRBD1; V gene: TRBV11-2